This T cell receptor delta chain was captured in a study of gamma-delta T cells after stem cell transplantation. The J segment lost 4 bases and the V segment lost 0 bases, leaving 18 bases of the junction unmatched. The CDR3 has 20 residues. Germline V gives CDR1 TSWWSYY, CDR2 QGS. TCRdb re-called the RT-PCR reads using CATT. This sample has more than 2,000 delta-chain clones, with less than 30% found just once. The chain employs TRDV1 and TRDJ1, with 9 bases identical to TRDD3. Sequenced sample: gamma-delta T cells. The TCR comes from a human donor. It is not recorded whose cells these are; they may come from a transplant donor. In nucleotides, the CDR3 is TGTGCTCTTGGGGAACTTTCAACAGTGCGGCGGGGATACGGGAACGATAAACTCATCTTT. Amino acids: CALGELSTVRRGYGNDKLIF.